This T cell receptor beta chain was profiled in a study of T cell changes during pregnancy in multiple sclerosis. TCRdb's table, derived via immunoSEQ multiplex PCR, lists solely in-frame clones and lacks some. The table records about 100,000 clones, 80% to 95% of them present only once. Germline lookup yields CDR1 LNHDA and CDR2 SQIVND (reference sequence). The CDR3 totals 15 residues. V dropped 3 bases and J dropped 1; count of bases not matched to a gene: 1. This sequence originates from a female donor with multiple sclerosis, enrolled in a pregnancy study. The starting material was peripheral blood, obtained after pregnancy. The chain links TRBV19 to TRBJ2-2, with TRBD1 identical over 8 bases. DNA for the CDR3: TGTGCCAGTAGTATTGACAGGGGGAACACCGGGGAGCTGTTTTTT. Translated, it gives CASSIDRGNTGELFF.